This T cell receptor (beta chain) was recovered during a study of identifying expanded T cells in peripheral blood. Overall study results and limits: Technical replicates showed around 1.1 changed clones; approximately 2 weeks approximately 15; four weeks 19.

Worth noting for this clone: Its antigen is still unknown.

Germline assignment: CDR1 LNHDA and CDR2 SQIVND (reference sequence). Trimming removed 6 bases from V and 2 bases from J, with 14 bases in between. CDR3 length: 14 residues. Collection occurred without any documented infections or immune events in donors. This table comes from immunoSEQ multiplex PCR, and its TCRdb copy is limited to in-frame clones, with some not included. This table holds some 70,000 clones, around 90% found once. The V and J genes are TRBV19 and TRBJ2-7, with D perhaps TRBD1 (6 bases). This sequence was found in a person between 18 and 70 years old in good health. The sequenced sample was blood. CDR3 sequence reads: CASSIRDTAYEQYF. In nucleotides, the CDR3 is TGTGCCAGTAGCATCCGGGACACCGCCTACGAGCAGTACTTC.